This T cell receptor (beta chain) was found in a study of T cells after yellow fever vaccination. Via MiXCR, TCRdb re-called the 5' RACE reads, giving one row per CDR3 protein. The repertoire holds 200,000 or so distinct CDR3 sequences, with approximately 6.3% as singletons. Details on this clonotype: What it recognizes is unknown.

The ends were cut back, 1 base at V and 4 bases at J, with 4 bases in the middle. The CDR3 consists of 12 residues. Germline loops: CDR1 LGHDT, CDR2 YNNKEL (reference sequence). Overall study results and limits: Subsequent booster samples again held most clones from primary vaccination (roughly 96% CD4, 88% CD8). Only a small proportion of the clonotypes turned up in both the CD4 and the CD8 compartments, likely arising from convergent recombination. Repertoires obtained by FACS sorting could include abundant clonotypes that entered as contaminants from the bulk population.

The sequenced sample was CD4+ T cells sorted from PBMCs, obtained on the day of the yellow fever booster vaccination. The sequence was obtained from a young man who received the YFV17D yellow fever vaccine. The chain employs TRBV3-1 and TRBJ2-5, with no clear D. The chain's CDR3 is CASSQVVETQYF. CDR3 nucleotides: TGTGCCAGCAGCCAAGTTGTAGAGACCCAGTACTTC.